These 25 T cell receptor beta chains share one sample of origin, sequenced in a study of graft-versus-host responses after intestinal transplantation. Their antigens are not known. TCRdb's copy holds only in-frame clones and misses some; the assay was immunoSEQ multiplex PCR. The profile shows approximately 49,000 clones, more than 80% of them singletons. The source material was unstimulated CD4+ T cells sorted from spleen or lymph node cells, sampled before transplant. The source is a human donor who was the organ donor for an intestinal transplant.

The chain links TRBV7-9 to TRBJ2-1, with TRBD2 as a possible D gene (6 bases). V shed 7 bases and J shed 9 bases, with 16 bases lying between them. The CDR3 is 13 residues long. CDR1 SEHNR and CDR2 FQNEAQ come from the germline V gene (reference sequence). CDR3 bases: TGTGCCAGCACCACCTCATGGGGAGGTGAGCAGTTCTTC. Translated: CASTTSWGGEQFF.

This chain connects TRBV9 to TRBJ1-1; TRBD1 might be the D (5 bases). V lost 0 bases, J lost 11 bases, and 14 bases lay in between. The CDR3 has 13 amino acids. Germline values: CDR1 SGDLS, CDR2 YYNGEE. The DNA of the CDR3 is TGTGCCAGCAGCGTAGATTTGCAACAGGATGCTTTCTTT. Amino acid sequence: CASSVDLQQDAFF.

This clone appeared once. At one boundary the junction diverges from the germline segment, which might be a read error. The chain combines TRBV2 with TRBJ2-4; a weak D match, TRBD1 (5 bases). The CDR3 covers 13 residues. Germline CDR1 reads SNHLY; CDR2 reads FYNNEI. The DNA for the CDR3 is TGTGCCAGCAGTGAAGCCGTAAGGGGCGATCTACCGTTC. Protein: CASSEAVRGDLPF.

This clone has a handful of counts. The CDR3 loop is CASSPEERRTYNEQFF. The CDR3 DNA is TGTGCCAGCTCACCAGAGGAGCGGAGAACCTACAATGAGCAGTTCTTC. J is TRBJ2-1 and V is TRBV18; a possible D gene is TRBD2 (5 bases). The germline CDR1 and CDR2 sequences are KGHSH and LQKENI. The V and J ends lost 2 bases and 2 bases respectively, with 13 bases between them. This CDR3 is built from 16 residues. Based on the CDR3 plus reference TRBV18 and TRBJ2-1, the full variable domain is NAGVMQNPRHLVRRRGQEARLRCSPMKGHSHVYWYRQLPEEGLKFMVYLQKENIIDESGMPKERFSAEFPKEGPSILRIQQVVRGDSAAYFCASSPEERRTYNEQFFGPGTRLTVL.

The chain links TRBV10-1 to TRBJ1-1; TRBD1 is a possible D gene (5 bases). Trimming pared 3 bases from V and 0 bases from J, leaving 11 bases between. The length of the CDR3 is 15 residues. CDR1 and CDR2 from the germline V gene are WNHNN and SYGVQD (reference sequence). For the CDR3, the DNA is TGCGCCAGCAGTGAAATATCAGGGTTGAACACTGAAGCTTTCTTT. It encodes CASSEISGLNTEAFF.

This chain links TRBV28 with TRBJ1-5; unclear D gene. Germline CDR1 reads MDHEN; CDR2 reads SYDVKM. The CDR3 is 13 amino acids. Trimming removed 2 bases from V and 14 bases from J, with 16 bases in between. The CDR3: CASSLLNDRGEHF. The CDR3 DNA reads as TGTGCCAGCAGTTTACTCAATGACCGGGGAGAGCATTTT.

The chain couples TRBV6-1 to TRBJ1-5, with no clear D. This CDR3 is 13 amino acids long. V was shortened by 6 bases and J by 1 base, with 7 bases between the two germline ends. CDR1 and CDR2 (germline): MNHNS, SASEGT. This CDR3 reads CASRLRSNQPQHF. CDR3 sequence (DNA): TGTGCCAGCAGGCTCAGAAGCAATCAGCCCCAGCATTTT.

The rearrangement joins TRBV18 to TRBJ1-4; a possible D gene is TRBD1 (5 bases). CDR1 and CDR2 (germline): KGHSH, LQKENI. The CDR3 is 15 amino acids. Trimming shortened V by 1 base and J by 2 bases, and 8 bases separated the two germline ends. The CDR3 region is CASSPRGGTNEKLFF. In DNA, the CDR3 is TGTGCCAGCTCACCACGTGGGGGGACTAATGAAAAACTGTTTTTT.

The genes are TRBV19 and TRBJ2-3; no definite D call. This CDR3 has 14 amino acids. Germline V gene data show CDR1 as LNHDA and CDR2 as SQIVND (reference sequence). V lost 6 bases and J 0 bases, leaving 10 bases between the germline ends. CDR3 sequence reads: CASRVSASTDTQYF. The CDR3 DNA sequence: TGTGCCAGTAGGGTGAGTGCGAGCACAGATACGCAGTATTTT.

The rearrangement joins TRBV6-1 to TRBJ2-3; 10 bases agree with TRBD2. The ends lost 1 base at V and 0 bases at J; junction bases unmatched: 4. The CDR3 is 17 residues long. The germline gives CDR1 MNHNS, CDR2 SASEGT. CDR3 sequence reads: CASSEVPTSGSTDTQYF. CDR3 nucleotides: TGTGCCAGCAGTGAAGTGCCGACTAGCGGGAGCACAGATACGCAGTATTTT.

The chain couples TRBV30 to TRBJ1-1, with D hard to call. Germline V lookup: CDR1 GTSNPN, CDR2 SVGIG (reference sequence). The V end lost 3 bases, the J end lost 3 bases, and 11 bases lay between the germline ends. This CDR3 comprises 13 residues. The CDR3 loop reads CAWSPLGDTEAFF. In nucleotides, the CDR3 is TGTGCCTGGAGCCCGCTCGGTGACACTGAAGCTTTCTTT.

This clone qualifies as medium-sized (0.01 to 0.1%). This chain joins TRBV4-1 and TRBJ2-7; D not certain. Trimming took 0 bases from V and 4 from J, leaving 22 bases between them. This CDR3 spans 18 amino acids. The germline CDR1 and CDR2 sequences are MGHRA and YSYEKL. Here the CDR3 reads CASSQDTRRLTSSYEQYF. The CDR3 DNA reads TGCGCCAGCAGCCAAGATACCCGCCGCCTGACAAGTAGTTACGAGCAGTACTTC.

This clone was detected only once. The rearrangement links TRBV5-4 to TRBJ2-7, with TRBD2 as a possible D gene (6 bases). Germline loops: CDR1 SGHNT, CDR2 YYREEE (reference sequence). V was clipped by 3 bases and J by 4 bases, with 14 bases between them. CDR3 length: 14 residues. DNA for the CDR3: TGTGCCAGCAGCTCAACGGGACTGAAGTACGAGCAGTACTTC. Translation: CASSSTGLKYEQYF.

J is TRBJ1-1 and V is TRBV2; no firm D call. From germline, CDR1 is SNHLY and CDR2 FYNNEI. The CDR3 has 14 amino acids. V dropped 8 bases and J dropped 1 base, with 14 bases sitting between them. The DNA of the CDR3 is TGTGCCAGCGACCCGACACCAAAGAACACTGAAGCTTTCTTT. This translates into CASDPTPKNTEAFF.

As to this clone: The same CDR3 arises from other DNA sequences in this sample as well. This chain uses TRBV7-3 with TRBJ2-3, with D unclear. With 4 bases removed from V and 0 bases from J, the gap between germline ends came to 8 bases. CDR1 is SGHTA, CDR2 FQGTGA, per germline. This CDR3 region has 14 residues. The DNA for the CDR3 is TGTGCCAGCAGCTCGAGCACCAGCACAGATACGCAGTATTTT. It is translated as CASSSSTSTDTQYF.

The chain couples TRBV7-2 to TRBJ2-2; 9 nucleotides align to TRBD1. Germline V CDR1 and CDR2: SGHTA, FQGNSA. There are 15 residues in the CDR3. V lost 6 bases, J lost 5 bases, and 7 bases stayed unmatched. The CDR3 loop reads CASRLDRGWTGELFF. CDR3 nucleotides: TGTGCCAGCAGACTCGACAGGGGGTGGACCGGGGAGCTGTTTTTT.

The chain is built from TRBV6-4 and TRBJ2-1, with D perhaps matching TRBD2 (5 bases). V lost 2 bases and J 9 bases, leaving 14 bases between the germline ends. This CDR3 spans 14 amino acids. Germline CDR1 reads MRHNA; CDR2 reads SNTAGT. DNA for the CDR3: TGTGCCAGCAGTGACCCGGCGGGCCTTTCTGAGCAGTTCTTC. Residues: CASSDPAGLSEQFF.

The CDR3 region is CASRGGIEAFF. CDR3 sequence (DNA): TGTGCCAGCAGGGGAGGGATTGAAGCTTTCTTT. J is TRBJ1-1 and V is TRBV14, with D hard to call. CDR3 length: 11 amino acids. Per germline, CDR1 SGHDN and CDR2 FVKESK. The germline V and J ends were trimmed by 6 bases and 7 bases, with 9 bases remaining between them. The entire variable domain, with the rest obtained from reference TRBV14 and TRBJ1-1, is as follows: EAGVTQFPSHSVIEKGQTVTLRCDPISGHDNLYWYRRVMGKEIKFLLHFVKESKQDESGMPNNRFLAERTGGTYSTLKVQPAELEDSGVYFCASRGGIEAFFGQGTRLTVV.

The chain couples TRBV21-1 to TRBJ1-3; the table names TRBD1, a call not compared with the DNA. TRBV21-1 is recorded as a pseudogene. The CDR3 runs to 18 residues. The CDR3 DNA follows: TGTGCCAGCAGCAAACGACAGGAGATACGAATCCCGTTAAACACCATATATTTT. It codes for CASSKRQEIRIPLNTIYF.

J is TRBJ1-5 and V is TRBV5-4; D is possibly TRBD1 (5 bases). The CDR3 length is 15 residues. In germline, CDR1 is SGHNT, CDR2 YYREEE (reference sequence). Trimming removed 0 bases at V and 9 bases at J, with 16 bases between. CDR3 nucleotide sequence: TGTGCCAGCAGCTTGGACGCATCTGCGGGGGGGCCCCAGCATTTT. This codes for CASSLDASAGGPQHF.

The chain carries TRBV6-5 and TRBJ2-2; possibly TRBD2 for D (5 bases). There are 13 residues in the CDR3. V was pared by 5 bases and J by 5 bases, with 9 bases between. CDR1 is MNHEY, CDR2 SVGAGI, per germline. CDR3 coding DNA: TGTGCCAGCAGTGGCCGGGGTACCGGGGAGCTGTTTTTT. Translating it yields CASSGRGTGELFF.

In its sample, this clone was seen a few times. The J gene is TRBJ1-2, the V gene TRBV6-4; the D is unclear. Deletions cut 2 bases from V and 8 bases from J, with 9 bases between. The germline V gene encodes CDR1 MRHNA and CDR2 SNTAGT. The CDR3 extends over 12 amino acids. CDR3 in amino acids: CASSDPDWGYTF. The CDR3 DNA sequence: TGTGCCAGCAGTGACCCGGACTGGGGCTACACCTTC.

The V and J genes are TRBV30 and TRBJ2-7, with D possibly matching TRBD1 (7 bases). Trimming took off 2 bases at V and 5 bases at J, with 13 bases between the two ends. The CDR3 spans 13 residues. Germline V gene data show CDR1 as GTSNPN and CDR2 as SVGIG (reference sequence). CDR3 sequence: CAWSYRGGHEQYF. CDR3 sequence (DNA): TGTGCCTGGAGTTACAGGGGAGGCCACGAGCAGTACTTC.

The chain joins TRBV18 to TRBJ2-1, with 7 bases identical to TRBD1. The germline CDR1 and CDR2 sequences are KGHSH and LQKENI. The CDR3 extends over 16 amino acids. V lost 5 bases, J lost 3 bases, and 10 bases stayed unmatched. CDR3 sequence reads: CASSFKPGQNYNEQFF. The CDR3 DNA reads TGTGCCAGCTCATTCAAACCGGGACAGAACTACAATGAGCAGTTCTTC.

In nucleotides, the CDR3 is TGTGCCAGCAGCTTAGAAGCGAGCTCCTACGAGCAGTACTTC. Translated, it gives CASSLEASSYEQYF. V and J are TRBV7-2 and TRBJ2-7; D is uncertain. V lost 1 base and J lost 0, with 7 bases in between. Looked up from germline, CDR1 is SGHTA and CDR2 is FQGNSA. The length of the CDR3 is 14 residues.